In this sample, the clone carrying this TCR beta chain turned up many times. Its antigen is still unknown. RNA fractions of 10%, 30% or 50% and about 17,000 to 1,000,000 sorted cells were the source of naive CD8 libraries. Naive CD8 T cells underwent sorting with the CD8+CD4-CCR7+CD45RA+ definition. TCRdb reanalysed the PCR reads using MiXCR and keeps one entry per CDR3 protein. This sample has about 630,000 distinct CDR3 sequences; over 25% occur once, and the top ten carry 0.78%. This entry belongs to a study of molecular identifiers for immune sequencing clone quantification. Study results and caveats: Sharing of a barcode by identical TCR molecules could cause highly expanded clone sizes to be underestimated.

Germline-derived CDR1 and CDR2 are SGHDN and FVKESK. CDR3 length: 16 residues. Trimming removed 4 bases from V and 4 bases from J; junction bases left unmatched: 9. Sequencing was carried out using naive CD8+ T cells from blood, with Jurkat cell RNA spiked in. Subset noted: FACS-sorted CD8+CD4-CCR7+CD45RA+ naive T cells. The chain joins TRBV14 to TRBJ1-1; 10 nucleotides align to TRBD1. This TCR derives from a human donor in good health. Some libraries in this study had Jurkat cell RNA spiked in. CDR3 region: CASSPTWGQGSTEAFF. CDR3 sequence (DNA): TGTGCCAGCAGCCCTACCTGGGGACAGGGGTCCACTGAAGCTTTCTTT. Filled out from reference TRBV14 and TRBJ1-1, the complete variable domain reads EAGVTQFPSHSVIEKGQTVTLRCDPISGHDNLYWYRRVMGKEIKFLLHFVKESKQDESGMPNNRFLAERTGGTYSTLKVQPAELEDSGVYFCASSPTWGQGSTEAFFGQGTRLTVV.